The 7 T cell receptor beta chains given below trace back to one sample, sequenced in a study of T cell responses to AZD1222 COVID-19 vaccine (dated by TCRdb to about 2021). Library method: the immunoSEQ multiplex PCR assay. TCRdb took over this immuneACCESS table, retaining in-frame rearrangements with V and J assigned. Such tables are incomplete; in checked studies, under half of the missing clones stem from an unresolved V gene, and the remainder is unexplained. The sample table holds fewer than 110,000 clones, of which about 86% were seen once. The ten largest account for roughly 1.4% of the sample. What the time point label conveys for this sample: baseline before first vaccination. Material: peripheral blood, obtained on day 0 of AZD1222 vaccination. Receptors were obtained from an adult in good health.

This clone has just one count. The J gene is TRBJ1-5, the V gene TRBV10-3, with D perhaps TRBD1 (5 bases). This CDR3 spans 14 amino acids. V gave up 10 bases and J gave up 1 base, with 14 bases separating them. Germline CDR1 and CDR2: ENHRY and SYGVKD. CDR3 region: CATLDNRSNQPQHF. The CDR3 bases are TGTGCCACCCTGGACAACCGGAGCAATCAGCCCCAGCATTTT.

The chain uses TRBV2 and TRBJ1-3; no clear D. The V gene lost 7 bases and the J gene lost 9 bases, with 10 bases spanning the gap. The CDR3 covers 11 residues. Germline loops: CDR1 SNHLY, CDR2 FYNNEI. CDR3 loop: CASNEEVTIYF. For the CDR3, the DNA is TGTGCCAGCAACGAGGAGGTCACCATATATTTT.

The CDR3 DNA reads as TGTGCCAGCAGTCTCAACAGGGACACTGAAGCTTTCTTT. Its protein is CASSLNRDTEAFF. The rearrangement uses TRBV27 and TRBJ1-1; D possibly corresponds to TRBD1 (6 bases). This CDR3 is built from 13 residues. Per germline, CDR1 MNHEY and CDR2 SMNVEV (reference sequence). Trimming shortened V by 5 bases and J by 3 bases, and 10 bases separated the two germline ends.

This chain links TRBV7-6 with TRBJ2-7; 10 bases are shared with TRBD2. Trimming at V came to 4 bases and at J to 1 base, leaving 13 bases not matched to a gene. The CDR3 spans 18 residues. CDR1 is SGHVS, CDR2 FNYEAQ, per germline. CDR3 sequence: CASSSVPLGTSVSYEQYF. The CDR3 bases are TGTGCCAGCAGCTCCGTCCCCCTGGGGACTAGCGTATCCTACGAGCAGTACTTC. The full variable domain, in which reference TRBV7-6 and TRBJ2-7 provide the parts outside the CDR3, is GAGVSQSPRYKVTKRGQDVALRCDPISGHVSLYWYRQALGQGPEFLTYFNYEAQQDKSGLPNDRFSAERPEGSISTLTIQRTEQRDSAMYRCASSSVPLGTSVSYEQYFGPGTRLTVT.

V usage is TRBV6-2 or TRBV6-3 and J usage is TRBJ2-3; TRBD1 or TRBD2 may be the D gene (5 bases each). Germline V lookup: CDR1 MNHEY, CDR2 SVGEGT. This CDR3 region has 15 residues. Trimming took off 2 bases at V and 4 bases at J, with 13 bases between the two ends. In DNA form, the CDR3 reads TGTGCCAGCAGTTACCGGCAGGGACCCCCAGATACGCAGTATTTT. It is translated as CASSYRQGPPDTQYF.

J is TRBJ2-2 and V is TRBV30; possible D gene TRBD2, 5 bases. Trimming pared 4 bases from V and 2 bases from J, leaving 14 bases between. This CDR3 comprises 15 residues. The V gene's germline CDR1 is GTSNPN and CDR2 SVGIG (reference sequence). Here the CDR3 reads CAWTRRRPNTGELFF. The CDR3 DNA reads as TGTGCCTGGACTCGAAGGAGGCCTAACACCGGGGAGCTGTTTTTT.

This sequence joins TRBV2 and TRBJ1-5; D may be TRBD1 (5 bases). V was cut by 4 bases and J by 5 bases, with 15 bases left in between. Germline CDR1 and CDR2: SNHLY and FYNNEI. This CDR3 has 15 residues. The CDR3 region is CASSGDSGGYQPQHF. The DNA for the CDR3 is TGTGCCAGCAGTGGCGACAGTGGAGGGTATCAGCCCCAGCATTTT.